These 3 T cell receptor beta chains came from one sample sequenced in a study of cytomegalovirus exposure and HLA in healthy donors. PCR employed 60 Vbeta and 13 Jbeta primers. Profiled with immunoSEQ multiplex PCR; TCRdb holds only in-frame clones, not every one. The table lists around 230,000 clones, around four fifths of them singletons. The specimen was PBMCs. The receptor source for this set is a boy aged 5-17 years in good health and CMV-seronegative.

This rearrangement joins TRBV7-9 to TRBJ2-3; no clear D gene. The V gene lost 3 bases and the J gene lost 6 bases, with 4 bases spanning the gap. CDR3 length: 11 amino acids. Germline CDR1 is SEHNR and CDR2 is FQNEAQ (reference sequence). The chain's CDR3 is CASSFEDTQYF. The DNA of the CDR3 is TGTGCCAGCAGCTTTGAGGATACGCAGTATTTT.

This clone showed up just a few times. The chain combines TRBV11-1 with TRBJ2-1, with TRBD2 matching over 7 bases. The length of the CDR3 is 14 residues. The germline V gene has CDR1 SGHAT and CDR2 FQDESV (reference sequence). J gave up 12 bases and V 1 base, and 9 bases lay outside the gene matches. This CDR3 reads CASSLGGLVQGQFF. The CDR3 nucleotides are TGTGCCAGCAGCTTAGGCGGACTAGTACAAGGGCAGTTCTTC.

The CDR3 DNA follows: TGCGCCAGCAGCTTGGATCGGACAGGGAACACCGGGGAGCTGTTTTTT. Encoded protein: CASSLDRTGNTGELFF. The J gene is TRBJ2-2, the V gene TRBV5-1, with TRBD1 identical over 7 bases. In germline, CDR1 is SGHRS, CDR2 YFSETQ. This CDR3 region has 16 residues. V lost 0 bases, J lost 1 base, and 3 bases stayed unmatched. The whole variable domain, remainder taken from reference TRBV5-1 and TRBJ2-2, is KAGVTQTPRYLIKTRGQQVTLSCSPISGHRSVSWYQQTPGQGLQFLFEYFSETQRNKGNFPGRFSGRQFSNSRSEMNVSTLELGDSALYLCASSLDRTGNTGELFFGEGSRLTVL.